The T cell receptor beta chain under discussion was sequenced for a study of tumor-infiltrating lymphocytes in oesophageal squamous cell carcinoma. TCRdb fed the PCR reads into MiXCR, producing one record per CDR3 protein. The sample has fewer than 25,000 distinct CDR3 sequences, 35% to 45% seen once. This clonotype ranks as medium-sized. J lost 5 bases, V lost 1 base, and 5 bases had no gene match. Germline loops: CDR1 SGHTA, CDR2 FQGNSA. This CDR3 has 15 residues. The chain uses TRBV7-2 and TRBJ2-1; TRBD1 matches 7 bases. Material for sequencing was esophageal tumor tissue. The origin of this receptor is a male donor with esophageal squamous cell carcinoma. The CDR3 is CASSLEGQTNNEQFF. CDR3 coding DNA: TGTGCCAGCAGCTTAGAGGGACAGACAAACAATGAGCAGTTCTTC.